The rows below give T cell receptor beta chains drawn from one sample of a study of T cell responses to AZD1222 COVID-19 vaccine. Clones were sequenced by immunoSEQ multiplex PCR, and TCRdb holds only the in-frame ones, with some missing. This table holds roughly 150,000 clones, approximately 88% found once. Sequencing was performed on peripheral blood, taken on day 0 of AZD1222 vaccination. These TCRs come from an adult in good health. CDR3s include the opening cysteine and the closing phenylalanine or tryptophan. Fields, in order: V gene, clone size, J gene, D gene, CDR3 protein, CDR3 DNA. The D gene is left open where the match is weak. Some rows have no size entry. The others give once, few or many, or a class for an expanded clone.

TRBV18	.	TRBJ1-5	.	CASSYDRSNQPQHF	TGTGCCAGCTCATACGACAGGAGCAATCAGCCCCAGCATTTT
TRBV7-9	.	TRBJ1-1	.	CASSLFSTEAFF	TGTGCCAGCAGCTTATTTAGCACTGAAGCTTTCTTT
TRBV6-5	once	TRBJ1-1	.	CASTRTVNTEAFF	TGTGCCAGCACCCGGACGGTGAACACTGAAGCTTTCTTT
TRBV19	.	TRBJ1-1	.	CASRAHPNTEAFF	TGTGCCAGTAGGGCCCACCCGAACACTGAAGCTTTCTTT
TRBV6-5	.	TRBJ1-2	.	CASRWADNYGYTF	TGTGCCAGCAGGTGGGCCGATAACTATGGCTACACCTTC
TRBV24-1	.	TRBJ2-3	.	CATSDSQLRTQYF	TGTGCCACCAGTGATTCCCAACTGAGAACGCAGTATTTT
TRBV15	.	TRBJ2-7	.	CATSTPRGRFNEQYF	TGTGCCACCAGCACACCCAGGGGAAGGTTCAACGAGCAGTACTTC
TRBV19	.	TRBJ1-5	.	CASSRVSGTPIQPQHF	TGTGCCAGTAGTAGGGTTTCAGGCACCCCGATTCAGCCCCAGCATTTT
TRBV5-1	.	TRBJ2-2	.	CASSLEAAANTGELFF	TGCGCCAGCAGCTTGGAGGCCGCAGCAAACACCGGGGAGCTGTTTTTT
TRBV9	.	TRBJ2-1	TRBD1	CASSVGGAGGLNEQFF	TGTGCCAGCAGCGTAGGTGGGGCAGGGGGTCTCAATGAGCAGTTCTTC
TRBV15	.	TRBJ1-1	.	CATSRDGRGDTEAFF	TGTGCCACCAGCAGAGATGGAAGGGGCGACACTGAAGCTTTCTTT
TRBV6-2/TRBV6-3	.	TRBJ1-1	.	CASSEVLGISNTEAFF	TGTGCCAGCAGCGAAGTGTTGGGGATTAGTAACACTGAAGCTTTCTTT
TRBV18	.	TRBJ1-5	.	CASSPGPSRDQPQHF	TGTGCCAGCTCACCCGGGCCCTCCCGGGATCAGCCCCAGCATTTT
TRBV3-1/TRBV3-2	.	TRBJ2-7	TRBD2	CASSHGLAGGPGSYEQYF	TGTGCCAGCAGCCACGGACTAGCGGGGGGCCCCGGGTCCTACGAGCAGTACTTC
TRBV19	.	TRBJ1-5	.	CASRDTGGYSNQPQHF	TGTGCCAGTAGGGACACCGGGGGCTATAGCAATCAGCCCCAGCATTTT
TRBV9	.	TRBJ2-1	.	CASSVGDGTYNEQFF	TGTGCCAGCAGCGTAGGGGACGGAACCTACAATGAGCAGTTCTTC
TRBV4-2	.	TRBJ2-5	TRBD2	CASSQLDKSSGEETQYF	TGTGCCAGCAGCCAACTGGATAAAAGTAGCGGGGAAGAGACCCAGTACTTC